One sample yielded the 21 T cell receptor beta chains listed below, sequenced in a study of human T cells and chemical hapten exposure (dated by TCRdb to about 2021). The protocol used for the library was RACE. TCRdb records NextSeq 500 as the sequencer. In-frame beta chains were kept once TCRdb had trimmed the public reads at Q25 with fastp and called clones with MiXCR. CDR3 protein duplicates are merged, each entry listing the most common genes and DNA. This sample comprises 84,000 or so distinct CDR3 sequences, roughly 8.5% of them detected only once. Roughly 2.6% of the sample goes to the ten largest clones. The label giving this sample's time point can be read as: pre-sensitization, week 0. The treatment or condition tag for this specimen amounts to: therapeutic diphenylcyclopropenone sensitization with weekly scalp DPC. The specimen comprised whole blood, sampled in connection with sensitization to the hapten diphenylcyclopropenone (DPC). All receptors come from a man between 40 and 49 years old with alopecia areata. Some clones in this sample may be carry-over from other donors' samples.

This clonotype was detected ten times or more. The CDR3 is CASSLLLGTEAFF. The CDR3 DNA is TGTGCCAGCAGTTTACTCTTGGGTACCGAAGCTTTCTTT. This rearrangement joins TRBV12-3 or TRBV12-4 to TRBJ1-1, with D uncertain. This CDR3 has 13 amino acids. Trimming removed 2 bases from V and 8 bases from J, with 12 bases in between.

This chain links TRBV12-5 with TRBJ2-3; no clear D gene. Germline lookup yields CDR1 LGHNT and CDR2 FRNRAP. The CDR3 is made up of 14 amino acids. V was pared by 5 bases and J by 0 bases, with 9 bases between. The CDR3: CASGPSLSTDTQYF. The DNA for the CDR3 is TGTGCTAGTGGTCCATCCCTTAGCACAGATACGCAGTATTTT.

This clonotype occurred many times. The gene calls are TRBV29-1 and TRBJ1-2; D gene unclear. Germline-derived CDR1 and CDR2 are SQVTM and ANQGSEA. V was shortened by 4 bases and J by 2 bases, with 14 bases between the two germline ends. This CDR3 region has 14 residues. The CDR3 protein is CSVVPGSTNYGYTF. The CDR3 DNA sequence: TGCAGCGTTGTTCCGGGATCAACGAACTATGGCTACACCTTC.

This clonotype has ten or more counts. The rearrangement links TRBV27 to TRBJ2-7, with TRBD1 matching 9 bases. The V gene end was trimmed by 5 bases and the J gene end by 3 bases; junction bases not matched to a gene: 8. The CDR3 consists of 15 residues. Germline CDR1 and CDR2: MNHEY and SMNVEV (reference sequence). The CDR3 loop reads CASSHRGRGDYEQYF. The CDR3 DNA follows: TGTGCCAGCAGTCACAGGGGGCGCGGGGACTACGAGCAGTACTTC.

This clonotype was counted only a few times. This chain links TRBV15 with TRBJ2-2, with 10 bases fitting TRBD1. The CDR3 contains 16 residues. Germline V lookup: CDR1 LNHNV, CDR2 YYDKDF (reference sequence). Trimming took 8 bases from V and 2 from J; bases not matched to a gene: 8. The CDR3 nucleotides are TGTGCCACCTACTCTCGGACAGGGGGTAACACCGGGGAGCTGTTTTTT. This codes for CATYSRTGGNTGELFF.

This chain uses TRBV20-1 with TRBJ2-7, with TRBD1 identical over 10 bases. The CDR3 loop spans 14 amino acids. V was clipped by 6 bases and J by 3 bases; unmatched bases: 8. Germline V lookup: CDR1 DFQATT, CDR2 SNEGSKA (reference sequence). In DNA form, the CDR3 reads TGCAGTGCAATGACAGGGGGCTGGAGCTACGAGCAGTACGTC. Protein sequence: CSAMTGGWSYEQYV.

Many counts were recorded for this clonotype. The chain's CDR3 is CASSESMAYEQYV. The CDR3 coding sequence is TGTGCCAGCAGTGAAAGCATGGCCTACGAGCAGTACGTC. V gene TRBV2 combines with J gene TRBJ2-7; the D is unclear. V was cut by 2 bases and J by 2 bases, with 7 bases left in between. Per the germline V gene, CDR1 is SNHLY and CDR2 is FYNNEI. The CDR3 totals 13 residues.

The chain joins TRBV2 to TRBJ2-1; 7 positions agree with TRBD2. The V gene's germline CDR1 is SNHLY and CDR2 FYNNEI. Trimming took 3 bases from V and 7 from J; bases not matched to a gene: 9. This CDR3 is built from 15 residues. The CDR3 sequence: CASSDGLAVVNEQFF. The CDR3 coding sequence is TGTGCCAGCAGTGATGGGCTAGCGGTTGTGAATGAGCAGTTCTTC.

Many counts were recorded for this clonotype. This sequence joins TRBV20-1 and TRBJ1-5, with unresolved D. This CDR3 region has 14 residues. The V gene's germline CDR1 is DFQATT and CDR2 SNEGSKA (reference sequence). V was clipped by 6 bases and J by 2 bases, with 14 bases between them. The CDR3 region is CSADMRLGNQPQHF. The CDR3 DNA follows: TGCAGTGCGGATATGCGGCTTGGCAATCAGCCCCAGCATTTT.

The chain couples TRBV4-1 to TRBJ2-3; tentative D call: TRBD2 (5 bases). The CDR3 length is 15 residues. Germline V lookup: CDR1 MGHRA, CDR2 YSYEKL. The germline V and J ends were trimmed by 2 bases and 1 base, with 10 bases remaining between them. The CDR3 is CASSQRRRGTDTQYF. The DNA for the CDR3 is TGCGCCAGCAGCCAAAGAAGGCGGGGCACAGATACGCAGTATTTT.

This clonotype was seen repeatedly, ten times or more. This chain uses TRBV3-1 with TRBJ1-2, with 10 nucleotides matching TRBD1. In germline, CDR1 is LGHDT, CDR2 YNNKEL (reference sequence). After removal of 4 bases from V and 7 bases from J, the junction contained 15 bases not matched to a gene. The length of the CDR3 is 17 residues. The CDR3 sequence: CASSRLNPGTGVFGYTF. DNA for the CDR3: TGTGCCAGCAGCCGTCTCAACCCGGGGACAGGGGTTTTTGGCTACACCTTC.

This chain joins TRBV25-1 and TRBJ2-7; TRBD1 matches 8 bases. CDR3 length: 12 residues. CDR1 is MGHDK and CDR2 is SYGVNS in the germline V gene. V shed 6 bases, J shed 6 bases, and the junction held 4 bases outside the gene matches. CDR3 protein: CASSLQGGEQYV. In nucleotides, the CDR3 is TGTGCCAGCAGCCTACAGGGGGGCGAGCAGTACGTC.

The V call is TRBV4-2, the J call TRBJ1-1; 10 nucleotides line up with TRBD1. The length of the CDR3 is 15 residues. With V trimmed by 3 bases and J by 5 bases, 6 bases remained unmatched. CDR1 is LGHNA and CDR2 is YNFKEQ in the germline V gene. The CDR3 protein is CASSQGDRGDTEAFF. The CDR3 nucleotides are TGTGCCAGCAGCCAGGGGGACAGGGGTGATACTGAAGCTTTCTTT.

V gene TRBV14 combines with J gene TRBJ2-3; a weak D match, TRBD1 (5 bases). CDR1 is SGHDN and CDR2 is FVKESK in the germline V gene. Trimming stripped 2 bases from V and 6 bases from J, with 12 bases between. The CDR3 is made up of 14 amino acids. CDR3 in DNA: TGTGCCAGCAGCCAATCAGGGCTCAAGGATACGCAGTATTTT. It codes for CASSQSGLKDTQYF.

The CDR3 sequence is CAWRVASGRTDTQYF. CDR3 sequence (DNA): TGTGCCTGGAGAGTCGCTAGCGGCCGCACAGATACGCAGTATTTT. V usage is TRBV30 and J usage is TRBJ2-3; 7 bases are a match to TRBD2. This CDR3 has 15 residues. Trimming took 3 bases from V and 1 from J; bases not matched to a gene: 7. Germline CDR1 and CDR2: GTSNPN and SVGIG (reference sequence).

In its sample, this clonotype was seen many times. V usage is TRBV12-3 or TRBV12-4 and J usage is TRBJ1-2; 7 nucleotides align to TRBD1. The J segment lost 4 bases and the V segment lost 6 bases, leaving 8 bases of the junction unmatched. This CDR3 has 14 amino acids. CDR3 in DNA: TGTGCCAGCAGCCACCTGACAGGGATCTATGGCTACACCTTC. Its protein is CASSHLTGIYGYTF.

CDR3 nucleotides: TGTGCCAGCTCACCGAGGGACAGAAGAAATTCACCCCTCCACTTT. Amino acid sequence: CASSPRDRRNSPLHF. V usage is TRBV18 and J usage is TRBJ1-6; TRBD1 matches 7 bases. The germline CDR1 and CDR2 sequences are KGHSH and LQKENI. CDR3 length: 15 residues. V shed 3 bases and J 7 bases; nucleotides not matched to a gene: 6. The complete variable domain, with remaining parts taken from reference TRBV18 and TRBJ1-6, reads NAGVMQNPRHLVRRRGQEARLRCSPMKGHSHVYWYRQLPEEGLKFMVYLQKENIIDESGMPKERFSAEFPKEGPSILRIQQVVRGDSAAYFCASSPRDRRNSPLHFGNGTRLTVT.

This clonotype has ten or more counts. The V and J genes are TRBV5-1 and TRBJ1-1; D not resolved. The CDR3 covers 17 residues. Germline V gene data show CDR1 as SGHRS and CDR2 as YFSETQ. V was pared by 0 bases and J by 0 bases, with 15 bases between. The CDR3 sequence: CASSLAAGVQMNTEAFF. The CDR3 bases are TGCGCCAGCAGCTTGGCGGCAGGCGTGCAGATGAACACTGAAGCTTTCTTT. Looking up the rest from reference TRBV5-1 and TRBJ1-1 gives the full variable domain: KAGVTQTPRYLIKTRGQQVTLSCSPISGHRSVSWYQQTPGQGLQFLFEYFSETQRNKGNFPGRFSGRQFSNSRSEMNVSTLELGDSALYLCASSLAAGVQMNTEAFFGQGTRLTVV.

This clonotype was observed many times. This chain links TRBV30 with TRBJ2-7; TRBD1 might be the D (7 bases). The CDR3 is 11 residues long. V was trimmed by 2 bases and J by 6 bases, leaving 8 bases between them. CDR1 and CDR2 (germline): GTSNPN, SVGIG (reference sequence). The CDR3 loop is CAWSQGGEQYV. The CDR3 DNA follows: TGTGCCTGGAGTCAGGGGGGCGAGCAGTACGTC.

This clonotype was counted between two and nine times. The CDR3 coding sequence is TGTGCCAGCTCCGTGAGAAGGGGACAGTGGGAGAACACTGAAGCTTTCTTT. Amino acids: CASSVRRGQWENTEAFF. V and J are TRBV6-2 or TRBV6-3 and TRBJ1-1; 7 bases align to TRBD1. Germline CDR1 and CDR2: MNHEY and SVGEGT. The V segment lost 8 bases and the J segment 1 base; nucleotides outside the gene matches: 16. The CDR3 runs 17 residues.

This clonotype turned up a few times. V gene TRBV11-2 combines with J gene TRBJ1-6; D is uncertain. Trimming removed 0 bases at V and 15 bases at J, with 6 bases between. Germline CDR1 SGHAT, CDR2 FQNNGV. The length of the CDR3 is 11 residues. CDR3 coding DNA: TGTGCCAGCAGCTTAGATCAAGTCCTCCACTTT. This gives the protein CASSLDQVLHF.